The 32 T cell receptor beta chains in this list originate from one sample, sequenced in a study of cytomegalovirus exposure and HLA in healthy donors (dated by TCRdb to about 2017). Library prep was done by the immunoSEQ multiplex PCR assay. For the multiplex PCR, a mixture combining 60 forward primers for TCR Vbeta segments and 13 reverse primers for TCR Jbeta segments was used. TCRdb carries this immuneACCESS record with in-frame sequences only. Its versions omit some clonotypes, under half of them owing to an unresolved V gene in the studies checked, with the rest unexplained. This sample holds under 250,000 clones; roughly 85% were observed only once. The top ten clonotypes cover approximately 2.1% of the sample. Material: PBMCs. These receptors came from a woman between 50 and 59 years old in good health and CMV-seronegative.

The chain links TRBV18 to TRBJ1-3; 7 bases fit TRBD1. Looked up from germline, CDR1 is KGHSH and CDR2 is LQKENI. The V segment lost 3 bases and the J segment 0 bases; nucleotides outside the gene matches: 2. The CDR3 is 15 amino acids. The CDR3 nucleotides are TGTGCCAGCTCACCTGGGACAGACTCTGGAAACACCATATATTTT. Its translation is CASSPGTDSGNTIYF. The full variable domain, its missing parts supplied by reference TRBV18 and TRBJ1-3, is NAGVMQNPRHLVRRRGQEARLRCSPMKGHSHVYWYRQLPEEGLKFMVYLQKENIIDESGMPKERFSAEFPKEGPSILRIQQVVRGDSAAYFCASSPGTDSGNTIYFGEGSWLTVV.

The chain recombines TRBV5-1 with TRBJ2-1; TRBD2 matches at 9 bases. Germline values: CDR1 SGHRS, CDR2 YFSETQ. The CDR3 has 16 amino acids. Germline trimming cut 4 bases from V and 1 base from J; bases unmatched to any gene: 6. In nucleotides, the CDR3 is TGCGCCAGCAGCCGAACTAGCGGGCCTTCCTACAATGAGCAGTTCTTC. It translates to CASSRTSGPSYNEQFF.

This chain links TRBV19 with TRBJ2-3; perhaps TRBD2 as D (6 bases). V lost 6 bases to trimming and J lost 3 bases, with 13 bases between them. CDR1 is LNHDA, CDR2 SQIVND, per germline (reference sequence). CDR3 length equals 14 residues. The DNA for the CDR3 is TGTGCCAGTAGCCAGGAGACTAGTACAGATACGCAGTATTTT. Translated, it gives CASSQETSTDTQYF.

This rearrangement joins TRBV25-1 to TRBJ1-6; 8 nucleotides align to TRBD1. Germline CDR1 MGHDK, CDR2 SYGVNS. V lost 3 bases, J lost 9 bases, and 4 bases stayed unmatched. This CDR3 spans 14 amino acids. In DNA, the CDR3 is TGTGCCAGCAGTGAGGACAGGGCGGCTTCACCCCTCCACTTT. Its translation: CASSEDRAASPLHF.

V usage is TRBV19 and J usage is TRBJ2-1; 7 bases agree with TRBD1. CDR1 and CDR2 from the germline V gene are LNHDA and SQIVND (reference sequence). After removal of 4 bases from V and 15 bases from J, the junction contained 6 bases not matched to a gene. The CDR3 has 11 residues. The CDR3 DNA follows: TGTGCCAGTAGTAGACAGGGTAATCTGTTCTTC. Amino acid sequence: CASSRQGNLFF.

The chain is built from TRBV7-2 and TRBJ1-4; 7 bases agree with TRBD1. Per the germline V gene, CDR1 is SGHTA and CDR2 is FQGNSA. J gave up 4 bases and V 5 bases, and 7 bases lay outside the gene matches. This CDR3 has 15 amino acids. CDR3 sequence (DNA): TGTGCCAGCAGCCTCCAGGGACAGATTAATGAAAAACTGTTTTTT. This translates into CASSLQGQINEKLFF.

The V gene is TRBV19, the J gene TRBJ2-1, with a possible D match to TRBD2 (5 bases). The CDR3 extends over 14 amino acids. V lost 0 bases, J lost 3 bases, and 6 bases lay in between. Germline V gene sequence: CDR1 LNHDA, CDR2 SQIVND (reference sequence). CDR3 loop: CASSIDGLYNEQFF. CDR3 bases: TGTGCCAGTAGTATAGATGGACTCTACAATGAGCAGTTCTTC.

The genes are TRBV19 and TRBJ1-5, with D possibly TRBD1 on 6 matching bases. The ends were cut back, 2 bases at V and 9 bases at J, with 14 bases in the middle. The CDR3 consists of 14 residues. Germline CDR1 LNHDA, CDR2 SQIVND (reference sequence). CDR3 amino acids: CASSIKVGQTPQHF. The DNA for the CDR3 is TGTGCCAGTAGTATAAAGGTCGGACAGACGCCCCAGCATTTT.

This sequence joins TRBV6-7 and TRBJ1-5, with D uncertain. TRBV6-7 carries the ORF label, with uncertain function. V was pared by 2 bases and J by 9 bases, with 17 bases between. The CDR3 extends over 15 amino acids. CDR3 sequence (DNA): TGTGCCAGCAGTTACCCTCCGGGAGCATGCTGGCCCCAGCATTTT. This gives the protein CASSYPPGACWPQHF.

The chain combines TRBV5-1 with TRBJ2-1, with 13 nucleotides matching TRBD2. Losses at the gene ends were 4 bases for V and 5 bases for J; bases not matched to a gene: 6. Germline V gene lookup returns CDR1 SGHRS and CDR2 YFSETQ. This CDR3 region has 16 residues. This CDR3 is CASSSTGLAGDNEQFF. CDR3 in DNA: TGCGCCAGCAGCAGTACCGGACTAGCGGGAGACAATGAGCAGTTCTTC.

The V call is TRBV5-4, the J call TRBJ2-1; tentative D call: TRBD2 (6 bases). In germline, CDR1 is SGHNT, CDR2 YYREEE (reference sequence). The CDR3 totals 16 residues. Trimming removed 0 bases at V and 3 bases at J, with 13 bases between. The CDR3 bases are TGTGCCAGCAGCTTGGACCTGACTAGTAACTACAATGAGCAGTTCTTC. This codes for CASSLDLTSNYNEQFF.

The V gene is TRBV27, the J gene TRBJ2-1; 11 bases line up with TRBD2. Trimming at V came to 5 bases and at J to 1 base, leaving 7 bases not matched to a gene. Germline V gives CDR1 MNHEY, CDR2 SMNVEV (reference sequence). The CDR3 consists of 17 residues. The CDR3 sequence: CASSPVAGGVSYNEQFF. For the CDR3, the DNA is TGTGCCAGCAGTCCCGTAGCGGGAGGGGTATCCTACAATGAGCAGTTCTTC.

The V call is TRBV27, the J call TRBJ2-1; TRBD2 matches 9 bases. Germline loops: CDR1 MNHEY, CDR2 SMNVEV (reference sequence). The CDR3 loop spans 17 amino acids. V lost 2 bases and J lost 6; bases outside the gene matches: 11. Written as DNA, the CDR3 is TGTGCCAGCAGTTTAAGAGGGACGGGACTAGCTTCCAATGAGCAGTTCTTC. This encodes CASSLRGTGLASNEQFF.

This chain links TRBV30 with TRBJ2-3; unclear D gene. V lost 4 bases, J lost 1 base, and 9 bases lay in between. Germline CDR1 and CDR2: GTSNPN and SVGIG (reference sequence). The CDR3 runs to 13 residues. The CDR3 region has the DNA TGTGCCTGGACATCCTACGGCACAGATACGCAGTATTTT. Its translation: CAWTSYGTDTQYF.

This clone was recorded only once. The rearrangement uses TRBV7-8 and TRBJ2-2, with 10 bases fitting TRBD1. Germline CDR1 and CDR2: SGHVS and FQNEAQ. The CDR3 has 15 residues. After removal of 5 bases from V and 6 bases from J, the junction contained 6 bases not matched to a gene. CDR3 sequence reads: CASSGQDRGSGELFF. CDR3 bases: TGTGCCAGCAGCGGCCAGGACAGGGGGTCCGGGGAGCTGTTTTTT. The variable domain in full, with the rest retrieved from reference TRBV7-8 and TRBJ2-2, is GAGVSQSPRYKVAKRGQDVALRCDPISGHVSLFWYQQALGQGPEFLTYFQNEAQLDKSGLPSDRFFAERPEGSVSTLKIQRTQQEDSAVYLCASSGQDRGSGELFFGEGSRLTVL.

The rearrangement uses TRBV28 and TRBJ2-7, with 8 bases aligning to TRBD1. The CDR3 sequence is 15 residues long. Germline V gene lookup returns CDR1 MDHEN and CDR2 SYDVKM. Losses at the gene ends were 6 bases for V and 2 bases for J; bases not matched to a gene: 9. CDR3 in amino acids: CASSPRTGNAYEQYF. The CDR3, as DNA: TGTGCCAGCAGCCCGCGGACAGGGAATGCCTACGAGCAGTACTTC.

CDR3 sequence: CASSSRGYGYTF. The DNA of the CDR3 is TGTGCCAGCAGCTCCCGGGGATATGGCTACACCTTC. The chain is built from TRBV9 and TRBJ1-2, with unresolved D. The CDR3 is made up of 12 amino acids. V lost 4 bases, J lost 5 bases, and 9 bases lay in between. Germline V gene lookup returns CDR1 SGDLS and CDR2 YYNGEE.

The CDR3 loop is CASSLSPRNQPQHF. In DNA, the CDR3 is TGTGCCAGCAGTTTATCCCCGAGGAATCAGCCCCAGCATTTT. This chain joins TRBV28 and TRBJ1-5, with no clear D. The germline V gene encodes CDR1 MDHEN and CDR2 SYDVKM. V lost 1 base and J 4 bases, leaving 8 bases between the germline ends. This CDR3 contains 14 residues.

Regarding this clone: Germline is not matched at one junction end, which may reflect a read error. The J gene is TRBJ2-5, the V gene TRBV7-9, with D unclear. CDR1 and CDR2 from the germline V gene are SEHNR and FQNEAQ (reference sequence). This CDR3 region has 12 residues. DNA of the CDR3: TGTTCCAGCAGCACCACCGGGGAGACCCAGTACTTC. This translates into CSSSTTGETQYF.

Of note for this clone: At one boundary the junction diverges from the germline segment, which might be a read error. CDR3 nucleotides: TGTGCCAGCTCATCCACAGTGAACACTGAAGCTTACTTT. Translation gives CASSSTVNTEAYF. V and J are TRBV18 and TRBJ1-1; D gene uncertain. The germline CDR1 and CDR2 sequences are KGHSH and LQKENI. This CDR3 has 13 residues.

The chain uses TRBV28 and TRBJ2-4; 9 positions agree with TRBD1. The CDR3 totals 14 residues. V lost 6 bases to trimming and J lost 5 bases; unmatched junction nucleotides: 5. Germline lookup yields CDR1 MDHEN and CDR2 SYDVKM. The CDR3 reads CASSGTGRENIQYF. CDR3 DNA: TGTGCCAGCAGCGGGACAGGGAGGGAAAACATTCAGTACTTC.

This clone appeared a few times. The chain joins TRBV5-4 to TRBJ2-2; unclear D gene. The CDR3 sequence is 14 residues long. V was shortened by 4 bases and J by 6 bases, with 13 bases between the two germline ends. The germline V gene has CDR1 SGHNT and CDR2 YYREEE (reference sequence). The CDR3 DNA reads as TGTGCCAGCAGCCCTCCTAATTTTTCCGGGGAGCTGTTTTTT. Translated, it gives CASSPPNFSGELFF.

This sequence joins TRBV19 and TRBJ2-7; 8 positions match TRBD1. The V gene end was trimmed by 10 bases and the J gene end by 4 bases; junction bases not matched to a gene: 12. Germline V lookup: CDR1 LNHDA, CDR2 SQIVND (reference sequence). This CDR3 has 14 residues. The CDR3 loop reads CATTGQGRGYEQYF. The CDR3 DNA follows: TGTGCCACCACCGGACAGGGTAGAGGTTACGAGCAGTACTTC.

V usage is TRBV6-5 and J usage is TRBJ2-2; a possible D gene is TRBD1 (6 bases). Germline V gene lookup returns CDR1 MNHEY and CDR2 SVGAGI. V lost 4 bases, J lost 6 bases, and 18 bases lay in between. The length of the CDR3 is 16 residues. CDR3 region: CASSSSRGGVAGELFF. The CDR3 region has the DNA TGTGCCAGCAGTTCCTCCAGAGGGGGAGTGGCCGGGGAGCTGTTTTTT.

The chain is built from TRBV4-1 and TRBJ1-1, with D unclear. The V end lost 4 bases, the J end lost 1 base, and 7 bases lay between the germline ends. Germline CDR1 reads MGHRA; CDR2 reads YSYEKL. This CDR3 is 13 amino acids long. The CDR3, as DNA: TGCGCCAGCAGCCCTCGGGGGAACACTGAAGCTTTCTTT. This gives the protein CASSPRGNTEAFF.

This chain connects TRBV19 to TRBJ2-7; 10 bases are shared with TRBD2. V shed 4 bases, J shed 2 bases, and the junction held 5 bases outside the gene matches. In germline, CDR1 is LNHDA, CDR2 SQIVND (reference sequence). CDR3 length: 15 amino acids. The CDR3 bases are TGTGCCAGTAGTAGGACTAGCGGAGTAACCTACGAGCAGTACTTC. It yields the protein CASSRTSGVTYEQYF.

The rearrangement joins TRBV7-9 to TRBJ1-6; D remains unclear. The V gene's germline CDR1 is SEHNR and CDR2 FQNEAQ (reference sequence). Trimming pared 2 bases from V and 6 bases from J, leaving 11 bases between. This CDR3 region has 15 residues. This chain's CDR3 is CASSLRGEGNSPLHF. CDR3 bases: TGTGCCAGCAGCTTACGGGGAGAGGGTAATTCACCCCTCCACTTT.

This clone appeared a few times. CDR3 loop: CASDSGTGRTGELFF. CDR3 DNA: TGTGCCAGTGATTCCGGGACAGGGAGAACCGGGGAGCTGTTTTTT. J is TRBJ2-2 and V is TRBV19; 9 bases are shared with TRBD1. V shed 8 bases and J 5 bases; nucleotides not matched to a gene: 9. In germline, CDR1 is LNHDA, CDR2 SQIVND (reference sequence). The CDR3 covers 15 residues.

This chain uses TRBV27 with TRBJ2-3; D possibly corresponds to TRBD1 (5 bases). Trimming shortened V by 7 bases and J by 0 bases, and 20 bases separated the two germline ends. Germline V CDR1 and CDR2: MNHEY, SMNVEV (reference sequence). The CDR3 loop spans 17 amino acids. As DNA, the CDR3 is TGTGCCAGCACCATTTGGCTACAGGTTCCTAGCACAGATACGCAGTATTTT. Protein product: CASTIWLQVPSTDTQYF.

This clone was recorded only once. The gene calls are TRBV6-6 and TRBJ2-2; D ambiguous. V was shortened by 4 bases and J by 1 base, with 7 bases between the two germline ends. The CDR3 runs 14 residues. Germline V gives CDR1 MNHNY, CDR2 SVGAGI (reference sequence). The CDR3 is CASSSPVNTGELFF. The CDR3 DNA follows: TGTGCCAGCAGTTCACCGGTGAACACCGGGGAGCTGTTTTTT.

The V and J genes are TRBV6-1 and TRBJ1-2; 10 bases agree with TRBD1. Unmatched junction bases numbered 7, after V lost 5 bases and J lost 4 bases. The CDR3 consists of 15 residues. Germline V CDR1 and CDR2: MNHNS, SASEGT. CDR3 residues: CASSLTGGSIYGYTF. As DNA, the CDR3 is TGTGCCAGCAGTTTGACAGGGGGCAGTATCTATGGCTACACCTTC.

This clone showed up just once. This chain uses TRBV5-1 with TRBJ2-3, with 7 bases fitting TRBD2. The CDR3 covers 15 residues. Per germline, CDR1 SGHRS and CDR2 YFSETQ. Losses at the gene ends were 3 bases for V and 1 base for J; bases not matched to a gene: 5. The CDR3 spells CASSWGRAGTDTQYF. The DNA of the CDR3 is TGCGCCAGCAGCTGGGGGAGGGCCGGCACAGATACGCAGTATTTT.